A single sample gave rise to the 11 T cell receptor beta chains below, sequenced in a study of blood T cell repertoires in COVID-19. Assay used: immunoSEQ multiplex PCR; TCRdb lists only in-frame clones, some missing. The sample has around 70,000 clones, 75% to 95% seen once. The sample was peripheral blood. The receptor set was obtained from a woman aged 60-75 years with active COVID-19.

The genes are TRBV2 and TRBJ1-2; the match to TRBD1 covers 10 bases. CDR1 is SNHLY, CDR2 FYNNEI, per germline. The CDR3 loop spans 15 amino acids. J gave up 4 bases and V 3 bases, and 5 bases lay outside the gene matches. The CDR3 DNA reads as TGTGCCAGCAGTGATATCAGGACAGGGGGCTATGGCTACACCTTC. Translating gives CASSDIRTGGYGYTF. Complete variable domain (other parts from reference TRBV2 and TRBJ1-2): EPEVTQTPSHQVTQMGQEVILRCVPISNHLYFYWYRQILGQKVEFLVSFYNNEISEKSEIFDDQFSVERPDGSNFTLKIRSTKLEDSAMYFCASSDIRTGGYGYTFGSGTRLTVV.

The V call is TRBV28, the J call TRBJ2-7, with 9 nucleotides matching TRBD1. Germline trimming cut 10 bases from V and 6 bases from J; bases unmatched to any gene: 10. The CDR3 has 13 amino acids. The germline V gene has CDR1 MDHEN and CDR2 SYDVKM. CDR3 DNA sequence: TGTGCCACCCGAACCGGGACAGGGTCCGAGCAGTACTTC. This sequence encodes CATRTGTGSEQYF.

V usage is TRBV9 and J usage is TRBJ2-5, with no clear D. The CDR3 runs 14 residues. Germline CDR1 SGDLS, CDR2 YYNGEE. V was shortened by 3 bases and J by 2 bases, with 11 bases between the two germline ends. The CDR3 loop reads CASSAGGNQETQYF. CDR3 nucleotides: TGTGCCAGCAGCGCGGGTGGAAATCAAGAGACCCAGTACTTC.

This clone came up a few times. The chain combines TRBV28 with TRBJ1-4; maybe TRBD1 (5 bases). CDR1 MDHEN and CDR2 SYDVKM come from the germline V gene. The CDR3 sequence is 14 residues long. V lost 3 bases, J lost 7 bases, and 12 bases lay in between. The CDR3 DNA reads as TGTGCCAGCAGTTTTGGGGGGAAGGGTGAAAAACTGTTTTTT. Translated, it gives CASSFGGKGEKLFF.

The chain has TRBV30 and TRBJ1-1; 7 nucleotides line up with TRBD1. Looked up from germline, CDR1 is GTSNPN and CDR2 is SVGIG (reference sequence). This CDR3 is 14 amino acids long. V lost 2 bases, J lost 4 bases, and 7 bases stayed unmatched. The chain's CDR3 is CAWSNGQGGTEAFF. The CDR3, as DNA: TGTGCCTGGAGTAATGGGCAGGGGGGCACTGAAGCTTTCTTT.

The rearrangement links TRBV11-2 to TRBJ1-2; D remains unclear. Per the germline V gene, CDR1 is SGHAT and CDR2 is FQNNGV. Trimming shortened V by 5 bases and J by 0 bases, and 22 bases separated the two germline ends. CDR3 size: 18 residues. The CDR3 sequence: CASSPYRPAREANYGYTF. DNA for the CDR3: TGTGCCAGCAGCCCTTATCGACCTGCCCGGGAAGCTAACTATGGCTACACCTTC.

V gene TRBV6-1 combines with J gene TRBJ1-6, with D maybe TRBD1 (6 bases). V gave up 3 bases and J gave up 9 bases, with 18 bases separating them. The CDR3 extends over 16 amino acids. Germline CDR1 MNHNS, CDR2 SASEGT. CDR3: CASSDGVGANRSPLHF. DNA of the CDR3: TGTGCCAGCAGTGATGGAGTGGGGGCGAATCGTTCACCCCTCCACTTT.

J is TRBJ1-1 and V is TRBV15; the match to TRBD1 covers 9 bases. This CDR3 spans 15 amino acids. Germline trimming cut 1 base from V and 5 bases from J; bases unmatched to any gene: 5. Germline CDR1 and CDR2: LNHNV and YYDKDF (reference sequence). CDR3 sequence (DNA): TGTGCCACCAGCAGAGGGGACAGGGCCAGGACTGAAGCTTTCTTT. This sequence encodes CATSRGDRARTEAFF.

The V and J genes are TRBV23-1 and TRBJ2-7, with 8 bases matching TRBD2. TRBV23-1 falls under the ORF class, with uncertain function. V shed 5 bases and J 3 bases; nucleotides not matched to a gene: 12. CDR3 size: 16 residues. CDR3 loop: CASSIPVVAGCYEQYF. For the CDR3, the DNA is TGCGCCAGCAGTATTCCGGTGGTAGCGGGATGCTACGAGCAGTACTTC.

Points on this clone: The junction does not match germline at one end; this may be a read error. The DNA of the CDR3 is TGTGCTAGCAGCCCAGACGGAGGCCGTAACAATGAGCAGTTCTTC. As protein: CASSPDGGRNNEQFF. The V and J genes are TRBV7-7 and TRBJ2-1; a possible D gene is TRBD2 (5 bases). The CDR3 is 15 residues long. CDR1 SSHAT and CDR2 FNYEAQ come from the germline V gene (reference sequence).

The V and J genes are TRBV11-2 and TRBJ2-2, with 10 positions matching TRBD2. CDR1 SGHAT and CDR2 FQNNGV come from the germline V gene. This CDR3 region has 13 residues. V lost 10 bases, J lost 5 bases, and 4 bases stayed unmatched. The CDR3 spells CATTTSGTGELFF. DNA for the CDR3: TGTGCCACCACGACTAGCGGGACCGGGGAGCTGTTTTTT.